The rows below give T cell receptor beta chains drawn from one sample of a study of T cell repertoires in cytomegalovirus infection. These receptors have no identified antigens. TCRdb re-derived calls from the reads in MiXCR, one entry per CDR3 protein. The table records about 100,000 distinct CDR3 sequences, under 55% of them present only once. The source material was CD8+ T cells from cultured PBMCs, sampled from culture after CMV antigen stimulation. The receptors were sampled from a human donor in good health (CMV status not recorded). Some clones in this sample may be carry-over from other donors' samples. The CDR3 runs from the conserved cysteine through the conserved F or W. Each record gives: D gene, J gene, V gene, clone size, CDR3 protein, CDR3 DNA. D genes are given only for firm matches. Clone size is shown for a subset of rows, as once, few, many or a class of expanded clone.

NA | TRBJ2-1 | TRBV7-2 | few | CASSPSSGSSYNEQFF | TGTGCCAGCAGCCCGAGTAGCGGTAGCTCCTACAATGAGCAGTTCTTC
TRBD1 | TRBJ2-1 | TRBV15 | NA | CATSREKGADNEQFF | TGTGCCACCAGCAGAGAAAAGGGGGCGGACAATGAGCAGTTCTTC
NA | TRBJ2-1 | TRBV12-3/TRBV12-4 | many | CASSIGDNSYNEQFF | TGTGCCAGCAGTATTGGGGACAACTCCTACAATGAGCAGTTCTTC
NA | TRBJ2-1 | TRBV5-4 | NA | CASSGRGEQFF | TGTGCCAGCAGCGGAAGAGGCGAGCAGTTCTTC
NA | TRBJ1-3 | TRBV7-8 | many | CASSSWRDSGNTIYF | TGTGCCAGCAGCTCCTGGCGTGATTCTGGAAACACCATATATTTT
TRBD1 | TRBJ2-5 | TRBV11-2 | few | CASSLRAGGQETQYF | TGTGCCAGCAGCTTAAGGGCAGGGGGCCAGGAGACCCAGTACTTC
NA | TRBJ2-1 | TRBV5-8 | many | CASSSRRQSYNEQFF | TGTGCCAGCAGCTCCAGACGACAGTCCTACAATGAGCAGTTCTTC
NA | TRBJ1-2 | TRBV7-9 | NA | CASSLEGQFNYGYTF | TGTGCCAGCAGCTTAGAGGGGCAGTTCAACTATGGCTACACCTTC
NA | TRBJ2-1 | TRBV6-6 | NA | CASSGLRDFTYNEQFF | TGTGCCAGCAGTGGACTGCGGGATTTTACCTACAATGAGCAGTTCTTC
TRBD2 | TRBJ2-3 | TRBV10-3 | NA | CAISDPGGLAGGLSTDTQYF | TGTGCCATCAGTGACCCCGGGGGACTAGCGGGGGGTCTTAGCACAGATACGCAGTATTTT
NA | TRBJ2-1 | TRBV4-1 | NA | CASSQEVLEQFF | TGCGCCAGCAGCCAAGAGGTCCTTGAGCAGTTCTTC
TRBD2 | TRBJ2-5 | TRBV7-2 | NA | CASSQTSGALAKETQYF | TGTGCCAGCAGTCAGACTAGCGGGGCCCTGGCCAAAGAGACCCAGTACTTC
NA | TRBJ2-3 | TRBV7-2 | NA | CASSLLQGMKYTQYF | TGTGCCAGCAGCTTACTGCAGGGGATGAAATATACGCAGTATTTT
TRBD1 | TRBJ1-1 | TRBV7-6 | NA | CASSPPGQGVNTEAFF | TGTGCCAGCAGCCCACCGGGACAGGGCGTGAACACTGAAGCTTTCTTT
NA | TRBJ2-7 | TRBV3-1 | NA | CASSPSPSTYEQYF | TGTGCCAGCAGCCCGTCGCCCTCTACCTACGAGCAGTACTTC
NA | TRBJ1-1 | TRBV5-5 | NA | CASRIQGNTEAFF | TGTGCCAGCAGGATACAGGGGAACACTGAAGCTTTCTTT
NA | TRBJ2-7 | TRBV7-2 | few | CASTYLSKGLEQYF | TGTGCCAGCACTTACCTATCCAAGGGCCTCGAGCAGTACTTC
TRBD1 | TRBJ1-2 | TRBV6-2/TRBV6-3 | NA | CASEGQGVYGYTF | TGTGCCAGCGAGGGACAGGGAGTCTATGGCTACACCTTC
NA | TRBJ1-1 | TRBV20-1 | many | CSATGYVMNTEAFF | TGCAGTGCTACCGGGTACGTCATGAACACTGAAGCTTTCTTT
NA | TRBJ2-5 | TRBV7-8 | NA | CASSLPAGTPPGTQYF | TGTGCCAGCAGCTTACCCGCCGGGACACCCCCGGGGACCCAGTACTTC
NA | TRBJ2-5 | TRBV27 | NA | CASSPTPRGQETQYF | TGTGCCAGCAGCCCGACCCCCCGGGGTCAAGAGACCCAGTACTTC
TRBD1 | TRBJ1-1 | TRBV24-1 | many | CATSDLRTGNHPDDITMNTEAFF | TGTGCCACCAGTGATTTGAGGACAGGTAACCACCCCGACGATATTACCATGAACACTGAAGCTTTCTTT
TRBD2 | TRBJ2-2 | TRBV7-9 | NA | CASRASGGVTGELFF | TGTGCCAGCAGGGCAAGCGGGGGAGTTACCGGGGAGCTGTTTTTT
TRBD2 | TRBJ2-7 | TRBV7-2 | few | CASSLAPWRGLSYEQYF | TGTGCCAGCAGCTTAGCCCCCTGGCGGGGGTTATCCTACGAGCAGTACTTC
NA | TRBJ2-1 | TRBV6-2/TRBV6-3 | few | CASSYSVTPGEQFF | TGTGCCAGCAGTTACTCGGTGACCCCGGGTGAGCAGTTCTTC
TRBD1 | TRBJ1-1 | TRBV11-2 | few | CASTDRGPEAFF | TGTGCCAGCACCGACAGGGGTCCTGAAGCTTTCTTT
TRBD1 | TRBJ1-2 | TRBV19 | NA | CASTTLGQGANGYTF | TGTGCCAGTACCACCCTCGGGCAGGGGGCTAATGGCTACACCTTC
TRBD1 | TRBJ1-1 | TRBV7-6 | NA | CASSSGQGWDTEAFF | TGTGCCAGCAGCTCGGGACAGGGTTGGGACACTGAAGCTTTCTTT
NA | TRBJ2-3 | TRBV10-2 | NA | CASSIADSTDTQYF | TGCGCCAGCAGTATAGCGGACAGCACAGATACGCAGTATTTT
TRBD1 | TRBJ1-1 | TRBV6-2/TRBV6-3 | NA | CASKSRQGARTEAFF | TGTGCCAGCAAATCAAGACAGGGGGCGAGGACTGAAGCTTTCTTT
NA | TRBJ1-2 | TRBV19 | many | CASSRNSGVGYGYTF | TGTGCCAGTAGCCGGAACTCAGGGGTCGGCTATGGCTACACCTTC
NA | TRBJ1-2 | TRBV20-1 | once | CSEEGGVYGYTF | TGCAGTGAAGAAGGGGGGGTGTATGGCTACACCTTC
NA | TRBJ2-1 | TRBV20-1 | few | CSARDRETYNEQFF | TGCAGTGCTAGAGACAGGGAGACCTACAATGAGCAGTTCTTC
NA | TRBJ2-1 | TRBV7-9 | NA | CASSLGGGQASYNEQFF | TGTGCCAGCAGCTTAGGGGGTGGACAAGCCTCCTACAATGAGCAGTTCTTC
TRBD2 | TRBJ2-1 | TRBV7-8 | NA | CASSLGSSGGVNEQFF | TGTGCCAGCAGCTTAGGTTCTAGCGGGGGGGTGAATGAGCAGTTCTTC
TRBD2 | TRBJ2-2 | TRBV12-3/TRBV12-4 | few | CASSLWGEGTGELFF | TGTGCCAGCAGTTTATGGGGGGAGGGCACCGGGGAGCTGTTTTTT
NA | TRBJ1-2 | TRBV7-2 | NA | CASSLGWGGAGTGYTF | TGTGCCAGCAGCTTAGGTTGGGGCGGAGCGGGGACTGGCTACACCTTC
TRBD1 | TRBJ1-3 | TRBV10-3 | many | CAIHGTGTGNTIYF | TGTGCCATCCACGGGACAGGCACTGGAAACACCATATATTTT
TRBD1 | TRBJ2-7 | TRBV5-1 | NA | CASSPKTGVSYEQYF | TGCGCCAGCAGCCCAAAGACAGGGGTATCCTACGAGCAGTACTTC
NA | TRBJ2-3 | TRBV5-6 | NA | CASSQPAVEGTDTQYF | TGTGCCAGCAGCCAACCAGCTGTAGAAGGCACAGATACGCAGTATTTT
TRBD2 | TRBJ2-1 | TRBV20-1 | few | CSASDLAGAHNEQFF | TGCAGTGCTAGTGACCTAGCGGGGGCCCACAATGAGCAGTTCTTC
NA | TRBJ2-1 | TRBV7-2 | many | CASRPTGLSSSYNEQFF | TGTGCCAGCAGACCGACGGGACTTTCGAGCTCCTACAATGAGCAGTTCTTC
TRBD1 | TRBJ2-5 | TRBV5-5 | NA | CASSSLRDRTEETQYF | TGTGCCAGCAGCTCCCTCCGGGACAGAACCGAAGAGACCCAGTACTTC
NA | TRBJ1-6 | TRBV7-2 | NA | CASTWGGTLNSPLHF | TGTGCCAGCACCTGGGGCGGGACCCTTAATTCACCCCTCCACTTT